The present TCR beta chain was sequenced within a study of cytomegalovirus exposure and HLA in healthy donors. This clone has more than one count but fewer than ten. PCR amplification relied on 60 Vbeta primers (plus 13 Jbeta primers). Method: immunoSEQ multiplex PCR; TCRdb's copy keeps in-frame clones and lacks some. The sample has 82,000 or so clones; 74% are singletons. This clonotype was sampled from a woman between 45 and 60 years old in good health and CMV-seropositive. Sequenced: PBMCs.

CDR3 nucleotides: TGTGCCAGCAGCCCTAGACAGGGCAATCAGCCCCAGCATTTT. It translates to CASSPRQGNQPQHF. The V and J genes are TRBV5-6 and TRBJ1-5; TRBD1 is a possible D gene (6 bases). Deletions cut 4 bases from V and 2 bases from J, with 10 bases between. The CDR3 is 14 amino acids. CDR1 is SGHDT and CDR2 is YYEEEE in the germline V gene.